Listed here are 31 T cell receptor beta chains from one sample, sequenced in a study of blood T cell repertoires in COVID-19. Sequencing was performed with immunoSEQ multiplex PCR; in TCRdb, only in-frame clones are kept and a portion is missing. This table holds under 400,000 clones, 89% found once. Sequenced: peripheral blood. All receptors come from an older woman with COVID-19, enrolled during active disease.

This chain joins TRBV6-5 and TRBJ1-1, with TRBD1 matching 7 bases. Germline V gives CDR1 MNHEY, CDR2 SVGAGI. V gave up 6 bases and J gave up 0 bases; unmatched junction bases: 4. The CDR3 sequence is 14 residues long. CDR3: CASRVGQLNTEAFF. Here the CDR3 DNA reads TGTGCCAGCAGGGTGGGACAGTTGAACACTGAAGCTTTCTTT.

The chain employs TRBV18 and TRBJ2-7, with TRBD1 identical over 7 bases. The CDR3 contains 15 residues. Trimming took 3 bases from V and 2 from J; bases not matched to a gene: 7. The germline V gene has CDR1 KGHSH and CDR2 LQKENI. Here the CDR3 reads CASSPALGQAYEQYF. The CDR3 bases are TGTGCCAGCTCACCTGCCCTTGGACAGGCCTACGAGCAGTACTTC.

The chain couples TRBV5-4 to TRBJ2-1; 7 bases fit TRBD2. The V gene end was trimmed by 3 bases and the J gene end by 9 bases; junction bases not matched to a gene: 12. Germline CDR1 SGHNT, CDR2 YYREEE (reference sequence). The CDR3 has 15 amino acids. The CDR3 here is CASSSTGLVTGEQFF. CDR3 nucleotide sequence: TGTGCCAGCAGCTCCACTGGACTAGTTACCGGTGAGCAGTTCTTC.

The genes are TRBV7-6 and TRBJ1-5; no clear D. This CDR3 has 17 residues. Germline V gene sequence: CDR1 SGHVS, CDR2 FNYEAQ. V was pared by 6 bases and J by 1 base, with 19 bases between. The chain's CDR3 is CASRRRNLPCSNQPQHF. CDR3 nucleotides: TGTGCCAGCAGGCGTCGAAACCTACCCTGCAGCAATCAGCCCCAGCATTTT. Looking up the rest from reference TRBV7-6 and TRBJ1-5 gives the full variable domain: GAGVSQSPRYKVTKRGQDVALRCDPISGHVSLYWYRQALGQGPEFLTYFNYEAQQDKSGLPNDRFSAERPEGSISTLTIQRTEQRDSAMYRCASRRRNLPCSNQPQHFGDGTRLSIL.

The chain employs TRBV9 and TRBJ2-5, with TRBD1 matching 8 bases. CDR1 and CDR2 from the germline V gene are SGDLS and YYNGEE. V shed 2 bases and J 4 bases; nucleotides not matched to a gene: 13. CDR3 length: 17 amino acids. CDR3 loop: CASSVGRQGLLTETQYF. In DNA, the CDR3 is TGTGCCAGCAGCGTTGGGAGACAGGGGTTGTTAACAGAGACCCAGTACTTC.

The rearrangement links TRBV7-6 to TRBJ1-1, with D possibly being TRBD1 (5 bases). CDR3 length: 13 amino acids. V dropped 3 bases and J dropped 5 bases, with 10 bases sitting between them. CDR1 SGHVS and CDR2 FNYEAQ come from the germline V gene. In nucleotides, the CDR3 is TGTGCCAGCAGCTTTGCAGGGCTAACTGAAGCTTTCTTT. Translation: CASSFAGLTEAFF.

The chain uses TRBV21-1 and TRBJ2-6; no check of the table's D call, TRBD2, against the DNA was made. TRBV21-1 is labeled a pseudogene. This CDR3 comprises 17 residues. CDR3 sequence: CASSKVRASPGANVLTF. Here the CDR3 DNA reads TGTGCCAGCAGCAAAGTGCGGGCCTCCCCTGGTGCCAACGTCCTGACTTTC.

The chain couples TRBV6-2 or TRBV6-3 to TRBJ2-7, with D possibly matching TRBD2 (5 bases). The CDR3 is 15 amino acids. Germline V gene data show CDR1 as MNHEY and CDR2 as SVGEGT. V lost 4 bases, J lost 4 bases, and 17 bases lay in between. For the CDR3, the DNA is TGTGCCAGCAGTTTAACTCTCCTAAGCGGATACGAGCAGTACTTC. Protein sequence: CASSLTLLSGYEQYF.

This clone has just one count. V and J are TRBV4-2 and TRBJ1-2; D unclear. V lost 0 bases to trimming and J lost 4 bases, with 6 bases between them. The germline gives CDR1 LGHNA, CDR2 YNFKEQ. This CDR3 has 13 residues. The chain's CDR3 is CASSQDRGYGYTF. The CDR3 nucleotides are TGTGCCAGCAGCCAAGATCGCGGCTATGGCTACACCTTC.

This clone was seen a single time. The V and J genes are TRBV11-1 and TRBJ1-1, with 9 nucleotides matching TRBD1. Germline CDR1 reads SGHAT; CDR2 reads FQDESV (reference sequence). This CDR3 is built from 16 residues. Trimming cost V 2 bases and J 5 bases; bases outside gene matches: 9. CDR3 sequence (DNA): TGTGCCAGCAGCTTAATCGGACAGGGGTTGAGAACTGAAGCTTTCTTT. Translated: CASSLIGQGLRTEAFF.

The chain combines TRBV2 with TRBJ1-2; D is ambiguous. Per the germline V gene, CDR1 is SNHLY and CDR2 is FYNNEI. V was pared by 2 bases and J by 8 bases, with 12 bases between. The CDR3 covers 13 residues. The CDR3 DNA follows: TGTGCCAGCAGTGAACAGGTGGAGGACGGCTACACCTTC. Encoded protein: CASSEQVEDGYTF.

The genes are TRBV6-5 and TRBJ1-6, with TRBD1 identical over 9 bases. Trimming at V came to 6 bases and at J to 9 bases, leaving 3 bases not matched to a gene. Germline-derived CDR1 and CDR2 are MNHEY and SVGAGI. The CDR3 spans 13 residues. CDR3 protein: CASRRDRVSPLHF. The DNA of the CDR3 is TGTGCCAGCAGACGGGACAGGGTTTCACCCCTCCACTTT.

The chain couples TRBV4-2 to TRBJ2-7; 7 positions agree with TRBD2. Trimming took 1 base from V and 5 from J; bases not matched to a gene: 14. In germline, CDR1 is LGHNA, CDR2 YNFKEQ. The CDR3 runs 17 residues. The CDR3 nucleotides are TGTGCCAGCAGCCAAGCCCCGCCCCGGCAGGGAGGGAACGAGCAGTACTTC. It encodes CASSQAPPRQGGNEQYF.

The rearrangement links TRBV28 to TRBJ2-5, with 9 bases aligning to TRBD1. The junction had 6 bases not matched to a gene; V was cut back by 5 bases and J by 5 bases. Germline CDR1 reads MDHEN; CDR2 reads SYDVKM. This CDR3 has 14 amino acids. This chain's CDR3 is CASSPRTGDETQYF. Written as DNA, the CDR3 is TGTGCCAGCAGTCCTCGGACAGGGGATGAGACCCAGTACTTC. Looking up the rest from reference TRBV28 and TRBJ2-5 gives the full variable domain: DVKVTQSSRYLVKRTGEKVFLECVQDMDHENMFWYRQDPGLGLRLIYFSYDVKMKEKGDIPEGYSVSREKKERFSLILESASTNQTSMYLCASSPRTGDETQYFGPGTRLLVL.

J is TRBJ1-2 and V is TRBV20-1, with 8 nucleotides matching TRBD1. Unmatched junction bases numbered 10, after V lost 3 bases and J lost 4 bases. The germline gives CDR1 DFQATT, CDR2 SNEGSKA (reference sequence). The CDR3 is 15 amino acids. CDR3 DNA: TGCAGTGCTAGTAGCGCGACAGGGGTCTCCTATGGCTACACCTTC. This codes for CSASSATGVSYGYTF.

The chain recombines TRBV19 with TRBJ1-5; no clear D gene. The CDR3 consists of 15 residues. Trimming pared 5 bases from V and 4 bases from J, leaving 15 bases between. Germline CDR1 reads LNHDA; CDR2 reads SQIVND (reference sequence). The DNA of the CDR3 is TGTGCCAGTAGTGCGACCGGGGTGCCGAATCAGCCCCAGCATTTT. Translated: CASSATGVPNQPQHF.

The chain recombines TRBV5-1 with TRBJ2-5; 8 bases align to TRBD2. CDR3 size: 20 residues. Germline trimming cut 3 bases from V and 3 bases from J; bases unmatched to any gene: 22. Germline V gene data show CDR1 as SGHRS and CDR2 as YFSETQ. This CDR3 is CASSSYLTGSIAGMKETQYF. CDR3 DNA sequence: TGCGCCAGCAGCTCCTACTTAACAGGGTCGATAGCGGGGATGAAAGAGACCCAGTACTTC.

V usage is TRBV4-1 and J usage is TRBJ2-3, with 7 bases aligning to TRBD2. CDR1 and CDR2 from the germline V gene are MGHRA and YSYEKL. Trimming at V came to 6 bases and at J to 1 base, leaving 7 bases not matched to a gene. CDR3 length: 15 residues. The CDR3 region has the DNA TGCGCCAGCAGGGCGACGGGGGGACGCACAGATACGCAGTATTTT. This codes for CASRATGGRTDTQYF.

The CDR3 protein is CASSREGGRAVYGYTF. CDR3 in DNA: TGTGCCAGCAGCAGAGAGGGGGGGCGAGCGGTCTATGGCTACACCTTC. V and J are TRBV7-9 and TRBJ1-2, with D possibly being TRBD1 (6 bases). The CDR3 is 16 amino acids. Trimming left V 5 bases short and J 4 bases short, with 20 bases between. The germline V gene encodes CDR1 SEHNR and CDR2 FQNEAQ (reference sequence).

The V and J genes are TRBV6-6 and TRBJ2-7; 13 bases are a match to TRBD2. V shed 5 bases and J 3 bases; nucleotides not matched to a gene: 4. CDR1 and CDR2 (germline): MNHNY, SVGAGI (reference sequence). The CDR3 is 15 amino acids. CDR3 amino acids: CASSPRTSGGYEQYF. In nucleotides, the CDR3 is TGTGCCAGCAGTCCCCGGACTAGCGGGGGCTACGAGCAGTACTTC.

V gene TRBV20-1 combines with J gene TRBJ1-3; 11 nucleotides line up with TRBD1. V lost 3 bases to trimming and J lost 3 bases; unmatched junction nucleotides: 7. The length of the CDR3 is 16 residues. Germline V gene data show CDR1 as DFQATT and CDR2 as SNEGSKA (reference sequence). The CDR3 region has the DNA TGCAGTGCTAGTACCTCCGGGACAGGGGGTGGAAACACCATATATTTT. This translates into CSASTSGTGGGNTIYF.

The chain carries TRBV7-9 and TRBJ1-2; D is perhaps TRBD1 (5 bases). This CDR3 comprises 13 residues. Germline V gene sequence: CDR1 SEHNR, CDR2 FQNEAQ (reference sequence). Trimming stripped 5 bases from V and 4 bases from J, with 11 bases between. The DNA for the CDR3 is TGTGCCAGCAGCCTAGGGACTTCCTATGGCTACACCTTC. It specifies CASSLGTSYGYTF.

This clone appeared a few times. The chain joins TRBV7-9 to TRBJ1-3; D remains unclear. The germline V gene has CDR1 SEHNR and CDR2 FQNEAQ (reference sequence). The CDR3 totals 16 residues. The germline V and J ends were trimmed by 2 bases and 0 bases, with 11 bases remaining between them. The CDR3 DNA is TGTGCCAGCAGCTTATTATTATCCCTCTCTGGAAACACCATATATTTT. Translation: CASSLLLSLSGNTIYF.

The rearrangement uses TRBV7-3 and TRBJ1-1, with 9 bases matching TRBD1. The germline V gene encodes CDR1 SGHTA and CDR2 FQGTGA. The CDR3 length is 14 residues. The V and J ends lost 6 bases and 7 bases, in that order; junction bases with no gene match: 9. CDR3 amino acids: CASRGQGGRGEAFF. CDR3 nucleotide sequence: TGTGCCAGCAGGGGACAGGGAGGAAGGGGTGAAGCTTTCTTT.

The rearrangement links TRBV7-2 to TRBJ1-2; D gene unclear. This CDR3 comprises 14 residues. The germline V gene has CDR1 SGHTA and CDR2 FQGNSA. V was pared by 2 bases and J by 1 base, with 8 bases between. The CDR3 DNA reads TGTGCCAGCAGCTTACTCGCGGATAACTATGGCTACACCTTC. Encoded protein: CASSLLADNYGYTF.

This chain connects TRBV15 to TRBJ2-2, with TRBD1 matching over 7 bases. CDR1 and CDR2 from the germline V gene are LNHNV and YYDKDF (reference sequence). There are 15 residues in the CDR3. After removal of 5 bases from V and 4 bases from J, the junction contained 7 bases not matched to a gene. DNA for the CDR3: TGTGCCACCAGCCGAAGAGGGGGCGGCACCGGGGAGCTGTTTTTT. Translated: CATSRRGGGTGELFF.

This clone was detected once. The chain employs TRBV27 and TRBJ2-7, with D possibly TRBD2 on 5 matching bases. Germline-derived CDR1 and CDR2 are MNHEY and SMNVEV (reference sequence). Trimming cost V 5 bases and J 2 bases, with 16 bases left between them. The CDR3 consists of 15 residues. DNA of the CDR3: TGTGCCAGCAGTATACTAGACAAGCGAGCCTACGAGCAGTACTTC. Protein: CASSILDKRAYEQYF.

This sequence joins TRBV24-1 and TRBJ2-1, with D tentatively TRBD2 (6 bases). The CDR3 length is 15 residues. CDR1 KGHDR and CDR2 SFDVKD come from the germline V gene. V shed 3 bases and J shed 9 bases, with 17 bases lying between them. The CDR3 bases are TGTGCCACCAGTGATAGGTCTAGCGACAGCCGTGAGCAGTTCTTC. Translation: CATSDRSSDSREQFF.

V and J are TRBV6-5 and TRBJ1-2, with D hard to call. V was trimmed by 8 bases and J by 4 bases, leaving 20 bases between them. Germline V gives CDR1 MNHEY, CDR2 SVGAGI. CDR3 length: 15 residues. In DNA form, the CDR3 reads TGTGCCAGCCGTAGGAGTCAGCTGCCTGGCTATGGCTACACCTTC. Translating it yields CASRRSQLPGYGYTF.

Only one count was recorded for this clone. The genes are TRBV18 and TRBJ2-1; 10 nucleotides line up with TRBD1. Germline V gene data show CDR1 as KGHSH and CDR2 as LQKENI. J lost 2 bases, V lost 5 bases, and 6 bases had no gene match. This CDR3 is built from 16 residues. The CDR3 region is CASSSIGTGAYNEQFF. The DNA of the CDR3 is TGTGCCAGCTCATCAATTGGGACAGGGGCCTACAATGAGCAGTTCTTC.

With regard to this clone: Other nucleotide sequences from this sample produce the same CDR3. This chain links TRBV30 with TRBJ2-2, with D perhaps TRBD1 (7 bases). Germline V lookup: CDR1 GTSNPN, CDR2 SVGIG (reference sequence). Trimming stripped 1 base from V and 8 bases from J, with 14 bases between. The CDR3 consists of 14 residues. CDR3 residues: CAWSDRGGTGELFF. DNA of the CDR3: TGTGCCTGGAGTGACAGGGGTGGGACTGGGGAGCTGTTTTTT.